This paragraph reports one T cell receptor (beta chain). Antigen specificity is unknown. Given a much more abundant clone one base away, this may be a read error. Primers used in a second PCR of roughly 6 to 11 cycles were a sample-barcoded 5' primer and a J-beta primer mix. Every cDNA molecule bore a tag from a template-switch adaptor containing 12 random nucleotides. MiXCR, run by TCRdb on the 5' RACE reads, gives a single entry per CDR3 protein. The data hold some 1.5 million distinct CDR3 sequences, with about 42% observed a single time. V trimming: 3 bases; J trimming: 11 bases; junction bases outside the gene matches: 10. The V gene's germline CDR1 is SQVTM and CDR2 ANQGSEA. CDR3 length: 13 residues. This entry is derived from a study of blood T cells in healthy people across ages. Broader study findings: Samples with more naive T cells showed higher observed beta diversity.

The V call is TRBV29-1, the J call TRBJ2-5; 9 nucleotides align to TRBD1. Sequencing was performed on blood. The clonotype comes from a woman between 18 and 30 years old in good health. This CDR3 reads CSVEDRGINEQYF. Written as DNA, the CDR3 is TGCAGCGTTGAGGACAGGGGCATCAATGAGCAGTACTTC.